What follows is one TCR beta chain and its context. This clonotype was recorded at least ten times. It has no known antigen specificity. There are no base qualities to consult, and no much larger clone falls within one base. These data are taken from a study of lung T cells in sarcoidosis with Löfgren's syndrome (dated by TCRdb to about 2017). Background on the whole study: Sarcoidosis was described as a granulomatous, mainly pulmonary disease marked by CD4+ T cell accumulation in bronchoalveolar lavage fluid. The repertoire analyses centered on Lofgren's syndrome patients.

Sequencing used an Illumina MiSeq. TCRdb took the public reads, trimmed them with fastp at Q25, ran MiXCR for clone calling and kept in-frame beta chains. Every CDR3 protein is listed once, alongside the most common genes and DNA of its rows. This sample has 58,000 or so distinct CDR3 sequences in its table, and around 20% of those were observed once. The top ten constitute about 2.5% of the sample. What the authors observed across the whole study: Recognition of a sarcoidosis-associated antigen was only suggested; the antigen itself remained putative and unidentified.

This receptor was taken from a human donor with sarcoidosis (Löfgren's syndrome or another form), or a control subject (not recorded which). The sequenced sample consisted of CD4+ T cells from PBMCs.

At the DNA level, the sequence is TGTGCCACCAGCAGAGAGTGGGGGTACAATCAGCCCCAGCATTTT. It encodes CATSREWGYNQPQHF. The sequence is built from TRBV15 and TRBJ1-5; TRBD1 is a possible D gene, resting on 5 matching bases. Taken from cysteine to phenylalanine, the CDR3 has 15 residues. This entry keeps only the CDR3 DNA: 45 bases, framed from base 1. The CDR1 and CDR2 encoded by the germline V gene (reference sequence) are LNHNV and YYDKDF. The junction shows trimming of 0 bases on V and 3 bases on J, plus 9 bases between the germline ends.